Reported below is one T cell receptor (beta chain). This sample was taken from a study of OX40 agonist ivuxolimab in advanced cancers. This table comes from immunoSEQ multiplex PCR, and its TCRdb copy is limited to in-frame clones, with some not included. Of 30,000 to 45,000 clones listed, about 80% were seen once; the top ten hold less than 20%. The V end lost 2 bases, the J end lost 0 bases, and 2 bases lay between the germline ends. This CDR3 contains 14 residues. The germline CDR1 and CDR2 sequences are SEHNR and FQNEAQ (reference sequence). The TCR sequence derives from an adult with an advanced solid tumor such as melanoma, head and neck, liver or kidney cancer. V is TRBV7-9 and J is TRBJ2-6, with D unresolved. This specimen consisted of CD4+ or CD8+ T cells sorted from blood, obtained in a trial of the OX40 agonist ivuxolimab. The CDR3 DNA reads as TGTGCCAGCAGCTTACGCTCTGGGGCCAACGTCCTGACTTTC. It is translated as CASSLRSGANVLTF.